The 12 T cell receptor beta chains in this list originate from one sample, sequenced in a study of blood T cell repertoires in COVID-19. Libraries were prepared by immunoSEQ multiplex PCR; TCRdb keeps only in-frame clonotypes and omits some of them. The table records about 250,000 clones, roughly 80% of them present only once. The material sequenced was PBMCs or T cells enriched from blood (not recorded which). The receptors shown here come from a man aged 35 to 55 who had been exposed to COVID-19.

The rearrangement links TRBV11-2 to TRBJ1-4, with D hard to call. The ends were cut back, 1 base at V and 0 bases at J, with 9 bases in the middle. This CDR3 comprises 16 residues. CDR1 and CDR2 from the germline V gene are SGHAT and FQNNGV. Here the CDR3 DNA reads TGTGCCAGCAGCTTAGGTAGCAGAACAACTAATGAAAAACTGTTTTTT. This encodes CASSLGSRTTNEKLFF. Looking up the rest from reference TRBV11-2 and TRBJ1-4 gives the full variable domain: EAGVAQSPRYKIIEKRQSVAFWCNPISGHATLYWYQQILGQGPKLLIQFQNNGVVDDSQLPKDRFSAERLKGVDSTLKIQPAKLEDSAVYLCASSLGSRTTNEKLFFGSGTQLSVL.

The chain combines TRBV11-2 with TRBJ2-7; TRBD2 agrees at 11 bases. Germline V gene sequence: CDR1 SGHAT, CDR2 FQNNGV. Unmatched junction bases numbered 14, after V lost 5 bases and J lost 2 bases. The CDR3 is 18 amino acids. The CDR3 sequence: CASSPQGASGRIPYEQYF. The CDR3 DNA follows: TGTGCCAGCAGCCCTCAGGGGGCTAGCGGGAGGATCCCCTACGAGCAGTACTTC.

V usage is TRBV19 and J usage is TRBJ2-3, with no clear D. CDR1 LNHDA and CDR2 SQIVND come from the germline V gene (reference sequence). The CDR3 has 15 amino acids. V was cut by 1 base and J by 2 bases, with 10 bases left in between. CDR3 protein: CASSIGLLTTDTQYF. The DNA of the CDR3 is TGTGCCAGTAGTATAGGGTTACTAACCACAGATACGCAGTATTTT.

V and J are TRBV5-1 and TRBJ2-5; 8 positions match TRBD1. V lost 2 bases and J lost 3; bases outside the gene matches: 3. Germline CDR1 SGHRS, CDR2 YFSETQ. The CDR3 has 14 amino acids. This chain's CDR3 is CASSFGQGEETQYF. DNA of the CDR3: TGCGCCAGCAGCTTCGGACAGGGAGAAGAGACCCAGTACTTC.

The chain combines TRBV5-1 with TRBJ2-1; TRBD2 matches 7 bases. Per germline, CDR1 SGHRS and CDR2 YFSETQ. V shed 0 bases and J 2 bases; nucleotides not matched to a gene: 2. This CDR3 contains 15 residues. The CDR3 DNA reads TGCGCCAGCAGCTTGGCCCTAGCGGCCTACAATGAGCAGTTCTTC. Protein sequence: CASSLALAAYNEQFF.

V gene TRBV7-8 combines with J gene TRBJ1-1; D not resolved. CDR1 and CDR2 from the germline V gene are SGHVS and FQNEAQ. The V gene lost 5 bases and the J gene lost 7 bases, with 11 bases spanning the gap. The CDR3 covers 12 residues. Here the CDR3 reads CASSPMLNEAFF. DNA of the CDR3: TGTGCCAGCAGCCCTATGTTAAATGAAGCTTTCTTT.

This rearrangement joins TRBV7-8 to TRBJ2-1; TRBD2 is a possible D gene (7 bases). The CDR3 is 14 residues long. V was pared by 8 bases and J by 0 bases, with 11 bases between. Germline-derived CDR1 and CDR2 are SGHVS and FQNEAQ. CDR3 sequence reads: CASGGADSYNEQFF. CDR3 DNA: TGTGCCAGCGGGGGGGCGGACTCCTACAATGAGCAGTTCTTC. The whole variable domain, remainder taken from reference TRBV7-8 and TRBJ2-1, is GAGVSQSPRYKVAKRGQDVALRCDPISGHVSLFWYQQALGQGPEFLTYFQNEAQLDKSGLPSDRFFAERPEGSVSTLKIQRTQQEDSAVYLCASGGADSYNEQFFGPGTRLTVL.

The rearrangement uses TRBV24-1 and TRBJ2-1; maybe TRBD1 (6 bases). V was clipped by 3 bases and J by 12 bases, with 14 bases between them. The CDR3 totals 13 residues. Germline-derived CDR1 and CDR2 are KGHDR and SFDVKD. CDR3: CATSDPSQGSQFF. For the CDR3, the DNA is TGTGCCACCAGTGATCCCTCACAGGGCTCGCAGTTCTTC.

The chain combines TRBV24-1 with TRBJ2-3; D is possibly TRBD1 (5 bases). V lost 1 base and J 0 bases, leaving 10 bases between the germline ends. The CDR3 runs to 16 residues. Germline V lookup: CDR1 KGHDR, CDR2 SFDVKD. CDR3 in DNA: TGTGCCACCAGTGATTTAGCAGGGCCTAGCACAGATACGCAGTATTTT. Translation: CATSDLAGPSTDTQYF.

The chain combines TRBV30 with TRBJ2-7, with 12 nucleotides matching TRBD2. Germline CDR1 and CDR2: GTSNPN and SVGIG (reference sequence). The CDR3 extends over 17 amino acids. Trimming removed 3 bases from V and 0 bases from J; junction bases left unmatched: 9. CDR3 protein: CAWRGTSGRSSSYEQYF. Written as DNA, the CDR3 is TGTGCCTGGAGAGGGACTAGCGGGCGTTCGAGCTCCTACGAGCAGTACTTC. The full variable domain, completed using reference TRBV30 and TRBJ2-7, is SQTIHQWPATLVQPVGSPLSLECTVEGTSNPNLYWYRQAAGRGLQLLFYSVGIGQISSEVPQNLSASRPQDRQFILSSKKLLLSDSGFYLCAWRGTSGRSSSYEQYFGPGTRLTVT.

This clone has more than one count but fewer than ten. The chain is built from TRBV5-1 and TRBJ2-7, with TRBD2 identical over 8 bases. CDR1 is SGHRS and CDR2 is YFSETQ in the germline V gene. J lost 3 bases, V lost 0 bases, and 2 bases had no gene match. The CDR3 extends over 14 amino acids. CDR3 bases: TGCGCCAGCAGCTTGGAGCGGGAGCACTACGAGCAGTACTTC. Protein sequence: CASSLEREHYEQYF.

The chain joins TRBV11-3 to TRBJ2-7; 7 nucleotides align to TRBD1. Germline V gives CDR1 SGHNT, CDR2 YENEEA. The CDR3 extends over 13 amino acids. Germline trimming cut 4 bases from V and 2 bases from J; bases unmatched to any gene: 2. DNA for the CDR3: TGTGCCAGCAGCTACGGGACAGCCTACGAGCAGTACTTC. Translation: CASSYGTAYEQYF.